These T cell receptor beta chains were read from a single sample in a study of T cells in narcolepsy. Generated by immunoSEQ multiplex PCR, the TCRdb table keeps only in-frame clones and is missing some. The sample includes approximately 30,000 clones, roughly 80% of them seen just once. Material for sequencing was CD45RA- memory CD4+ T cells from PBMCs. These receptors were collected from a human donor with narcolepsy. Each CDR3 is given with its conserved first and last residue. Each record gives: V gene, D gene, J gene, clone size, CDR3 DNA, CDR3 protein. A D gene is named only where the DNA matches it firmly. Clone size, where shown, is once, few, many, or a class for clones that have expanded.

>TRBV4-1|TRBD2|TRBJ2-7|NA
TGCGCCAGCAGCCAAGGAGGTGCGGGGGGTGTCTACGAGCAGTACTTC
CASSQGGAGGVYEQYF
>TRBV27|NA|TRBJ2-2|NA
TGTGCCAGCAGTTTACGTGTTCGCGGGAACACCGGGGAGCTGTTTTTT
CASSLRVRGNTGELFF
>TRBV5-1|NA|TRBJ2-7|NA
TGCGCCAGCAGCTTGAAAGGACAAGTCTACGAGCAGTACTTC
CASSLKGQVYEQYF
>TRBV28|NA|TRBJ1-5|few
TGTGCCAGCAGTTTGACGGGATGGCCCCAGCATTTT
CASSLTGWPQHF
>TRBV13|NA|TRBJ1-6|NA
TGTGCCAGCAGCTTGGACGGCCAATTTAGACCCCTCCACTTT
CASSLDGQFRPLHF
>TRBV28|TRBD1|TRBJ1-4|NA
TGTGCCAGCAGTTTATATTCAGGGGGCGCTGGTGAAAAACTGTTTTTT
CASSLYSGGAGEKLFF
>TRBV27|NA|TRBJ1-1|NA
TGTGCCAGCAGCACGGGGTGGATGAACACTGAAGCTTTCTTT
CASSTGWMNTEAFF
>TRBV5-1|NA|TRBJ2-7|NA
TGCGCCAGCAGCTTGCGCAGCGGGACAACCCTTCGCCCCTATGTGCAGTACTTC
CASSLRSGTTLRPYVQYF
>TRBV28|NA|TRBJ2-7|NA
TGTGCCAGCAGAATCTCCTTGGGGCAGTACTTC
CASRISLGQYF
>TRBV6-5|NA|TRBJ2-7|NA
TGTGCCAGCAGTTACTCACTTCAGGGGCGGGAGCAGTACTTC
CASSYSLQGREQYF
>TRBV5-1|TRBD1|TRBJ1-3|few
TGCGCCAGCAGCTTTGAGACAGGGGTCTCCACCATATATTTT
CASSFETGVSTIYF
>TRBV10-3|NA|TRBJ1-2|NA
TGTGCCATCAGTGGAGTGTCCGGGCCCTTTTTGGATGGCTACACCTTC
CAISGVSGPFLDGYTF
>TRBV18|NA|TRBJ2-1|once
TGTGCCAGCTCACCAAGCAAATACGAGCAGTTCTTC
CASSPSKYEQFF
>TRBV18|NA|TRBJ1-3|NA
TGTGCCAGCTCATCGACGGACGGAAACACCATATATTTT
CASSSTDGNTIYF
>TRBV4-1|NA|TRBJ2-1|NA
TGCGCCAGCAGCCCCCGGGCTAGCAGTTACAATGAGCAGTTCTTC
CASSPRASSYNEQFF
>TRBV7-2|NA|TRBJ1-2|NA
TGTGCCAGCAGCCCCGGGACACTTGGCCATGGCTACACCTTC
CASSPGTLGHGYTF
>TRBV5-8|NA|TRBJ2-7|few
TGTGCCAGCAGCTTGGCGGCTCCCGAGCAGTACTTC
CASSLAAPEQYF
>TRBV11-2|NA|TRBJ2-7|NA
TGTGCCAGCAGGAGGGGGCGGGGTTCCTACGAGCAGTACTTC
CASRRGRGSYEQYF
>TRBV10-2|NA|TRBJ1-1|NA
TGCGCCAGCAGTCATAACACTGAAGCTTTCTTT
CASSHNTEAFF
>TRBV27|NA|TRBJ2-6|NA
TGTGCCAGCAGCCCACGAGGCTCTGGGGCCAACGTCCTGACTTTC
CASSPRGSGANVLTF
>TRBV30|NA|TRBJ2-3|few
TGTGCCTGGACTCGTCCCGGGCCCAGCACAGATACGCAGTATTTT
CAWTRPGPSTDTQYF
>TRBV18|NA|TRBJ1-1|NA
TGTGCCAGCTCACCGATCCCTACTGGAGTCGCCCGTCCTTGGAACACTGAAGCTTTCTTT
CASSPIPTGVARPWNTEAFF
>TRBV9|NA|TRBJ2-1|NA
TGTGCCAGCAGTAACCAGGGTTTGGGGCTGGACAATGAGCAGTTCTTC
CASSNQGLGLDNEQFF
>TRBV28|NA|TRBJ2-1|once
TGTGCCAGCAGAGGGCGAAACTACAATGAGCAGTTCTTC
CASRGRNYNEQFF
>TRBV5-6|NA|TRBJ2-5|few
TGTGCCAGCAGCTTTTACCGGACGGGCCAAGAGACCCAGTACTTC
CASSFYRTGQETQYF
>TRBV19|TRBD1|TRBJ2-1|NA
TGTGCCAGTAGTAGGACAGGGGATTACAATGAGCAGTTCTTC
CASSRTGDYNEQFF
>TRBV28|NA|TRBJ1-2|NA
TGTGCCAGCAGTTTAGACGGGAGACCTAACTATGGCTACACCTTC
CASSLDGRPNYGYTF
>TRBV18|NA|TRBJ2-5|NA
TGTGCCAGCTCACCTGGGAGCCCCGAGACCCAGTACTTC
CASSPGSPETQYF
>TRBV7-9|NA|TRBJ1-3|NA
TGTGCCAGCCACTGGGGTGGAACATTCTCTGGAAACACCATATATTTT
CASHWGGTFSGNTIYF
>TRBV7-6|NA|TRBJ1-1|NA
TGTGCCAGCAGCTCAGGGAACGAAGCTTTCTTT
CASSSGNEAFF
>TRBV10-3|NA|TRBJ1-3|medium-sized
TGTGCCATCAGGCAGCCCTCTGGAAACACCATATATTTT
CAIRQPSGNTIYF
>TRBV6-1|TRBD1|TRBJ1-5|NA
TGTGCCAGCAGTGAAGCAGGGGGACAGACGCTTGTAAAGCCCCAGCATTTT
CASSEAGGQTLVKPQHF
>TRBV28|TRBD1|TRBJ2-2|NA
TGTGCCAGCAGTTTGATGACAGGGACCTCCACCGGGGAGCTGTTTTTT
CASSLMTGTSTGELFF
>TRBV5-1|NA|TRBJ2-7|few
TGCGCCAGCAGCCAGTCCTGGGGGGAGCAGTACTTC
CASSQSWGEQYF
>TRBV19|TRBD1|TRBJ1-5|NA
TGTGCCACTCACTCCGGGACAGGTAACAATCAGCCCCAGCATTTT
CATHSGTGNNQPQHF
>TRBV12-5|TRBD1|TRBJ1-1|once
TGTGCTAGTGGTTTGGTACATGGAGGGGGACAGGGTACAGTGGAGGCTTTCTTT
CASGLVHGGGQGTVEAFF
>TRBV6-8|NA|TRBJ1-1|few
TGTGCCAGCAGTTACTCGAATGAAGCTTTCTTT
CASSYSNEAFF
>TRBV25-1|NA|TRBJ1-2|NA
TGTGCCAGCAGCCCTGTGGCGTACTATGGCTACACCTTC
CASSPVAYYGYTF
>TRBV5-4|TRBD1|TRBJ2-1|NA
TGTGCCAGCAGCTTGTCCCAAAGGACAGGGAATGAGCAGTTCTTC
CASSLSQRTGNEQFF
>TRBV28|TRBD2|TRBJ2-1|NA
TGTGCCAGCAGTACGACTAGCGGGGGGGTTTACAATGAGCAGTTCTTC
CASSTTSGGVYNEQFF
>TRBV6-5|NA|TRBJ2-3|NA
TGTGCCAGCAGGCTACGTAACACAGATACGCAGTATTTT
CASRLRNTDTQYF
>TRBV28|NA|TRBJ2-7|NA
TGTGCCAGCAGCGCCGAGGGGAACAGAGAGCAGTACTTC
CASSAEGNREQYF
>TRBV2|TRBD2|TRBJ2-1|once
TGTGCCAGTAGTGAAACTAGCGGGAGAGGCAATGAGCAGTTCTTC
CASSETSGRGNEQFF
>TRBV6-1|NA|TRBJ1-5|NA
TGTGCCAGCAGAAGTACAGGGATTGATCAGCCCCAGCATTTT
CASRSTGIDQPQHF
>TRBV6-5|NA|TRBJ1-5|few
TGTGCCAGCAGTAGGCCAAATCAGCCCCAGCATTTT
CASSRPNQPQHF
>TRBV12-5|NA|TRBJ1-6|NA
TGTGCTAGTGGCTCACCCCTCCACTTT
CASGSPLHF
>TRBV10-3|NA|TRBJ2-2|NA
TGTGCCATCGGACAGCGCTTGAACACCGGGGAGCTGTTTTTT
CAIGQRLNTGELFF
>TRBV4-1|NA|TRBJ2-1|NA
TGCGCCAGCAGCCATTACCGGGACATCAAGAATGAGCAGTTCTTC
CASSHYRDIKNEQFF
>TRBV10-3|TRBD2|TRBJ2-1|NA
TGTGCCATCAGTGACAGACTAGCGGGGTACAATGAGCAGTTCTTC
CAISDRLAGYNEQFF
>TRBV10-3|NA|TRBJ2-1|NA
TGTGCCATCAGCCAACAGGCCCGTGCCTTCAATGAGCAGTTCTTC
CAISQQARAFNEQFF
>TRBV19|NA|TRBJ1-1|NA
TGTGCCAGTAAACTCACAGCGAACACTGAAGCTTTCTTT
CASKLTANTEAFF
>TRBV2|NA|TRBJ2-7|NA
TGTGCCAGCAGACGGGACACCTCCTACGAGCAGTACTTC
CASRRDTSYEQYF